Below, one TCR beta chain is given with its context. The data were obtained in a study of human T cells and chemical hapten exposure. Study details: For the roughly 25-week duration of the study, patients were given weekly doses of diphenylcyclopropenone on the scalp.

Time point meaning: patch test 3, about 24 weeks after DPC sensitization. Stated treatment: therapeutic diphenylcyclopropenone sensitization with weekly scalp DPC. The V segment lost 3 bases and the J segment 10 bases; nucleotides outside the gene matches: 6. CDR1 is SGHVS and CDR2 is FQNEAQ in the germline V gene. The CDR3 sequence is 15 residues long. Unique molecular identifiers were attached to individual cDNA molecules during library preparation. TCRdb recomputed calls from the RACE reads with MiXCR, one row per CDR3 protein. This table holds more than 95,000 distinct CDR3 sequences, roughly 27% found once.

The sequences come from whole blood, collected in connection with sensitization to the hapten diphenylcyclopropenone (DPC). The sequence came from a man aged 35 to 55 with alopecia areata. Some clones in this sample may be carry-over from other donors' samples. This chain joins TRBV7-8 and TRBJ2-3; 14 bases align to TRBD2. CDR3 sequence: CASSLEGLAGEPQYF. CDR3 in DNA: TGTGCCAGCAGCTTGGAGGGACTAGCGGGAGAGCCGCAGTATTTT.